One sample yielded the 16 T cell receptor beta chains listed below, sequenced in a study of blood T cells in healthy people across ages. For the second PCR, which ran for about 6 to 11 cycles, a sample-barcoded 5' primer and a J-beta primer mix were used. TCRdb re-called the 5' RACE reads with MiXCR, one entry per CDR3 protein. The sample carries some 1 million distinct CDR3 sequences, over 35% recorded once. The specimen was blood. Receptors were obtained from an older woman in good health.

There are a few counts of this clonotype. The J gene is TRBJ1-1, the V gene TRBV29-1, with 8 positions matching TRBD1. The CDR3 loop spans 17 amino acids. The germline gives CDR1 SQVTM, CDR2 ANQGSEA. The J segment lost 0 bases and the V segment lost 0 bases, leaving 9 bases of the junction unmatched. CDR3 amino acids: CSVEERGQGVMNTEAFF. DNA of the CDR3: TGCAGCGTTGAAGAAAGAGGACAGGGAGTTATGAACACTGAAGCTTTCTTT.

CDR3 sequence: CSTKVDRDETEAFF. Here the CDR3 DNA reads TGCAGCACTAAGGTAGACCGGGACGAAACTGAAGCTTTCTTT. J is TRBJ1-1 and V is TRBV29-1; D might be TRBD1 (5 bases). The V and J ends lost 8 bases and 5 bases respectively, with 21 bases between them. CDR1 and CDR2 from the germline V gene are SQVTM and ANQGSEA. This CDR3 spans 14 amino acids. Full variable domain (remainder filled in from reference TRBV29-1 and TRBJ1-1): SAVISQKPSRDICQRGTSLTIQCQVDSQVTMMFWYRQQPGQSLTLIATANQGSEATYESGFVIDKFPISRPNLTFSTLTVSNMSPEDSSIYLCSTKVDRDETEAFFGQGTRLTVV.

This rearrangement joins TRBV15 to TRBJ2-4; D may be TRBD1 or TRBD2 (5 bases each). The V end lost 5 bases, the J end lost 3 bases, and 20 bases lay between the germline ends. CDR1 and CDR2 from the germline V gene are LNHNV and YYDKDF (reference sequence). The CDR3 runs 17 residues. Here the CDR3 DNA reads TGTGCCACCAGCCCCCGAGGGACCGGGTGGGACAAAAACATTCAGTACTTC. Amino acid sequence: CATSPRGTGWDKNIQYF.

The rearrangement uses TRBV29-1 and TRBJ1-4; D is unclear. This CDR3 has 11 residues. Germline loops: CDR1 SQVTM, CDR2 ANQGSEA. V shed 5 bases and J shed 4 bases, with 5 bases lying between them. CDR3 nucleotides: TGCAGCGTTATTTTTAATGAAAAACTGTTTTTT. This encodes CSVIFNEKLFF.

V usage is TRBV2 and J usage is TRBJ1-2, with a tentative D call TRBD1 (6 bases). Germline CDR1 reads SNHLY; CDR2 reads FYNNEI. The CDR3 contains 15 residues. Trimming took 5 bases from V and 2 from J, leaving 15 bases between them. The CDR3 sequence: CASSSGTRTNYGYTF. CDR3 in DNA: TGTGCCAGCAGTTCCGGGACAAGAACCAACTATGGCTACACCTTC.

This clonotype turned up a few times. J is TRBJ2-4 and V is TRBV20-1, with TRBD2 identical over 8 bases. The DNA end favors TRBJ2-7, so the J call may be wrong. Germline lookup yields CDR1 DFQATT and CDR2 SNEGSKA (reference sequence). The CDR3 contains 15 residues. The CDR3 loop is CSATGALGLGAEQYF. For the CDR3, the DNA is TGCAGTGCTACCGGGGCCTTGGGACTAGGGGCCGAGCAGTACTTC.

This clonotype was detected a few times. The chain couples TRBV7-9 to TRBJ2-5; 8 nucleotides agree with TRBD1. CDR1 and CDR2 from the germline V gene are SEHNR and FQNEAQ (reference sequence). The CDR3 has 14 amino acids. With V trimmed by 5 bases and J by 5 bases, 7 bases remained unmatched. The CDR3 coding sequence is TGTGCCAGCAGCCCGGACAGGGCCAGGGAGACCCAGTACTTC. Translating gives CASSPDRARETQYF. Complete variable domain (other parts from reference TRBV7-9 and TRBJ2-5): DTGVSQNPRHKITKRGQNVTFRCDPISEHNRLYWYRQTLGQGPEFLTYFQNEAQLEKSRLLSDRFSAERPKGSFSTLEIQRTEQGDSAMYLCASSPDRARETQYFGPGTRLLVL.

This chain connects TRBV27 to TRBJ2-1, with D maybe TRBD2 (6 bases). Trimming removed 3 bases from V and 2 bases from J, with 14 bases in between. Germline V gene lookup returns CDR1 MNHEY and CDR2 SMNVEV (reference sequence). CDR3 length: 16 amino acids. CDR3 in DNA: TGTGCCAGCAGTTTGCTAGCGTTGAGCCCCTACAATGAGCAGTTCTTC. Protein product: CASSLLALSPYNEQFF.

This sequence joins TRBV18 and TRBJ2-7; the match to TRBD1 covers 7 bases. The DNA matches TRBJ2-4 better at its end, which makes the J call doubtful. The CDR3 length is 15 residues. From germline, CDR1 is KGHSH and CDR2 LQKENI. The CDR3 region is CASSPFETGESIQYF. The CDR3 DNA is TGTGCCAGCTCACCTTTCGAAACAGGGGAAAGCATTCAGTACTTC.

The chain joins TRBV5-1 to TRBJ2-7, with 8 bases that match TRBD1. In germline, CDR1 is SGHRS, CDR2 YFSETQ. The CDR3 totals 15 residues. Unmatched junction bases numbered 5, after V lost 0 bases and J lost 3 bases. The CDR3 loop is CASSLATGAFYEQYF. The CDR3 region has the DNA TGCGCCAGCAGCTTGGCGACAGGGGCTTTCTACGAGCAGTACTTC.

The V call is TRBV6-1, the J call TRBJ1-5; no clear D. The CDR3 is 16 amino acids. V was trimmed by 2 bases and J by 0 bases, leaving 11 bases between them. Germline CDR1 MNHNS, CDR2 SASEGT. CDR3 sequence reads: CASSEWAVSSNQPQHF. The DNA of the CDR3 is TGTGCCAGCAGTGAATGGGCCGTCAGTAGCAATCAGCCCCAGCATTTT.

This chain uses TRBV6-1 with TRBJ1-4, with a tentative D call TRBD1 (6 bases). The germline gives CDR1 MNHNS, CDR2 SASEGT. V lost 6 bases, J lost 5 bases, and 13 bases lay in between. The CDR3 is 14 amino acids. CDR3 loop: CASRRRQANEKLFF. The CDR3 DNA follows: TGTGCCAGCAGACGAAGACAGGCCAATGAAAAACTGTTTTTT.

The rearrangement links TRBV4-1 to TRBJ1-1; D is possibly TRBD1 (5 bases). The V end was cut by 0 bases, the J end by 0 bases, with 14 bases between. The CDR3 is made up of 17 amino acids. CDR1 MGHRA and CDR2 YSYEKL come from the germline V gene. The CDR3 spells CASSQDPQGWMNTEAFF. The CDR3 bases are TGCGCCAGCAGCCAAGACCCCCAGGGCTGGATGAACACTGAAGCTTTCTTT.

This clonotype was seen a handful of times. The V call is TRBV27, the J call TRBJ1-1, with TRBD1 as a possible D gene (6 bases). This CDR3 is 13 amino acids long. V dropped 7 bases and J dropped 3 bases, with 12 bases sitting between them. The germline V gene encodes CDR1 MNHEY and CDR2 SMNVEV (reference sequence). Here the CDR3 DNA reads TGTGCCAGCAAGGACCAGGGGTACACTGAAGCTTTCTTT. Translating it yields CASKDQGYTEAFF.

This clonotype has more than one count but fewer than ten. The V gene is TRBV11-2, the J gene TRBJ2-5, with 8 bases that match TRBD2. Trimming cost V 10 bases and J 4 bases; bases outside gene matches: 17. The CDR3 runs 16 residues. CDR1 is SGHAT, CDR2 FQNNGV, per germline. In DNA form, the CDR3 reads TGTGCCACTCCCGGGGGAGAAAGCGGGAGAGGAGAGACCCAGTACTTC. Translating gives CATPGGESGRGETQYF.

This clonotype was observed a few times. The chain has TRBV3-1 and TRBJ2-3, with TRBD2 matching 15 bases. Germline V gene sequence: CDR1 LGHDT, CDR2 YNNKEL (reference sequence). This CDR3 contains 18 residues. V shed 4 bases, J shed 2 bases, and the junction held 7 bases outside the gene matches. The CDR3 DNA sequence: TGTGCCAGCAGCCGGAAAGGGACTAGCGGGAGGCACACAGATACGCAGTATTTT. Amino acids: CASSRKGTSGRHTDTQYF.